Shown below are 8 T cell receptor beta chains from a single sample sequenced in a study of blood T cell repertoires in COVID-19 (TCRdb year 2020). The library was built by means of the immunoSEQ multiplex PCR assay. The table comes from immuneACCESS by way of TCRdb, which keeps in-frame sequences with V and J called. Part of the clones is missing from these tables; in studies checked, under half for an unresolved V gene and the rest for unknown reasons. Present in this sample are around 400,000 clones, approximately 89% of which were seen just once. The ten largest clones add up to around 1.7% of the sample. Sequenced: PBMCs or T cells enriched from blood (not recorded which). These receptors were obtained from a woman aged 30 to 39 who had recovered from COVID-19.

J is TRBJ1-4 and V is TRBV4-1; no firm D call. CDR1 is MGHRA, CDR2 YSYEKL, per germline. V was cut by 4 bases and J by 0 bases, with 9 bases left in between. The CDR3 extends over 15 amino acids. The CDR3 loop reads CASSRPGATNEKLFF. CDR3 coding DNA: TGCGCCAGCAGCCGTCCGGGAGCAACTAATGAAAAACTGTTTTTT.

The chain couples TRBV19 to TRBJ1-2; D possibly corresponds to TRBD1 (6 bases). The CDR3 loop spans 13 amino acids. Germline V gene data show CDR1 as LNHDA and CDR2 as SQIVND (reference sequence). Trimming took off 6 bases at V and 2 bases at J, with 10 bases between the two ends. The CDR3: CASRTTGNYGYTF. In DNA, the CDR3 is TGTGCCAGTAGGACGACAGGAAACTATGGCTACACCTTC.

CDR3 amino acids: CASSSPGQGAFRANYGYTF. The DNA of the CDR3 is TGTGCCAGCAGTAGTCCGGGACAGGGGGCGTTTCGGGCCAACTATGGCTACACCTTC. The rearrangement links TRBV28 to TRBJ1-2, with 12 bases identical to TRBD1. The trim removed 5 bases at V and 2 bases at J, leaving 15 bases unmatched. CDR3 length equals 19 residues. Germline loops: CDR1 MDHEN, CDR2 SYDVKM.

The V and J genes are TRBV24-1 and TRBJ1-4; D is possibly TRBD1 (6 bases). The CDR3 is made up of 15 amino acids. The germline V and J ends were trimmed by 4 bases and 5 bases, with 13 bases remaining between them. The germline CDR1 and CDR2 sequences are KGHDR and SFDVKD. CDR3 nucleotides: TGTGCCACCAGTGAACGGACAGAACAAAATGAAAAACTGTTTTTT. Protein product: CATSERTEQNEKLFF.

This sequence joins TRBV6-5 and TRBJ1-5; TRBD1 is a possible D gene (6 bases). The CDR3 consists of 16 residues. The V gene's germline CDR1 is MNHEY and CDR2 SVGAGI. Trimming removed 4 bases from V and 7 bases from J, with 20 bases in between. CDR3 bases: TGTGCCAGCAGTTCCTCGGTGGGGGGGGCTCGGCAGCCCCAGCATTTT. Residues: CASSSSVGGARQPQHF.

The chain carries TRBV28 and TRBJ1-2; no definite D call. The V gene lost 2 bases and the J gene lost 10 bases, with 17 bases spanning the gap. The CDR3 length is 14 residues. Per germline, CDR1 MDHEN and CDR2 SYDVKM. The CDR3 is CASSLPRRRVDYTF. CDR3 DNA sequence: TGTGCCAGCAGTTTACCCCGGAGGAGGGTTGACTACACCTTC.

This chain links TRBV4-2 with TRBJ1-1; 7 bases agree with TRBD1. This CDR3 has 14 amino acids. Germline CDR1 and CDR2: LGHNA and YNFKEQ. V lost 0 bases, J lost 7 bases, and 5 bases stayed unmatched. The CDR3 coding sequence is TGTGCCAGCAGCCAAGACGCTCAGGGGGATGAAGCTTTCTTT. This encodes CASSQDAQGDEAFF.

The CDR3, as DNA: TGTGCCAGCAGCTTTGGCGGGGGTAGGTATGAAGCTTTCTTT. It encodes CASSFGGGRYEAFF. The rearrangement uses TRBV6-5 and TRBJ1-1; D may be TRBD1 (5 bases). Germline CDR1 reads MNHEY; CDR2 reads SVGAGI. With 6 bases removed from V and 7 bases from J, the gap between germline ends came to 18 bases. The CDR3 extends over 14 amino acids.